This T cell receptor (beta chain) was sequenced during a study of cytomegalovirus exposure and HLA in healthy donors. Whole-study results and caveats: Altogether, around 160 TCR beta chains were recorded as cytomegalovirus-associated.

About this clone itself: The target antigen is unknown.

The study ran its PCR with 60 Vbeta and 13 Jbeta primers. The repertoire was sequenced with immunoSEQ multiplex PCR; TCRdb's copy has only in-frame clones and lacks some. Found here are roughly 180,000 clones, 84% of them singletons; the top ten hold around 0.98%. The CDR3 length is 14 residues. Trimming shortened V by 2 bases and J by 5 bases, and 10 bases separated the two germline ends. Germline assignment: CDR1 MNHNS and CDR2 SASEGT. The chain employs TRBV6-1 and TRBJ2-1; D gene ambiguous. The sequenced sample consisted of PBMCs. The sequence was collected from a man aged 25 to 45 in good health and CMV-seronegative. The CDR3 loop is CASSERDLDNEQFF. CDR3 coding DNA: TGTGCCAGCAGTGAACGTGACCTAGACAATGAGCAGTTCTTC.